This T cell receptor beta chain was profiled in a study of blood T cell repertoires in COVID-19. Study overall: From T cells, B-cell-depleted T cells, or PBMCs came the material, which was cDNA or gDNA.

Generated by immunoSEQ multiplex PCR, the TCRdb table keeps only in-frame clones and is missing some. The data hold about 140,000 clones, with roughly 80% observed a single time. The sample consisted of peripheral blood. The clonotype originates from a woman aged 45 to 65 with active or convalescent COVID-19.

The CDR3 is CASSPPGGSFGYTF. The CDR3, as DNA: TGTGCCAGCAGCCCGCCGGGGGGGTCGTTTGGCTACACCTTC. The chain has TRBV3-1 (or the pseudogene TRBV3-2) and TRBJ1-2; a weak D match, TRBD1 (5 bases). Germline V gene data show CDR1 as LGHDT and CDR2 as YNNKEL (reference sequence). This CDR3 is 14 amino acids long. Trimming took off 4 bases at V and 7 bases at J, with 16 bases between the two ends.